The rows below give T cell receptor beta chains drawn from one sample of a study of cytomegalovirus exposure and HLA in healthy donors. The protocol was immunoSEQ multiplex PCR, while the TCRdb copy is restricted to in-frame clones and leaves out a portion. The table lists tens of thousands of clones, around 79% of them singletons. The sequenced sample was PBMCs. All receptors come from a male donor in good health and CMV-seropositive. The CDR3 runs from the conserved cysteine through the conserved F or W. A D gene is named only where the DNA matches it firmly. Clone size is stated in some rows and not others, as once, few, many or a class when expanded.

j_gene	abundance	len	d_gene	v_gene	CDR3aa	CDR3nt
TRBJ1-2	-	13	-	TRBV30	CASSGDGGYGYTF	TGTGCCTCTTCGGGGGACGGAGGATATGGCTACACCTTC
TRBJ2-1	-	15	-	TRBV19	CASSIGQRSLNEQFF	TGTGCCAGTAGTATAGGGCAGCGGTCTCTCAATGAGCAGTTCTTC
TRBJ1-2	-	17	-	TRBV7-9	CASSPPLGQSRFYGYTF	TGTGCCAGCAGCCCCCCCCTGGGGCAGTCCCGGTTCTATGGCTACACCTTC
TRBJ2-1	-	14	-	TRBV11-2	CASSLDGFSSEQFF	TGTGCCAGCAGCTTAGATGGGTTTAGCTCTGAGCAGTTCTTC
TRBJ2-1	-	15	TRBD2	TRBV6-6	CASSYSRAGEHEQFF	TGTGCCAGCAGTTACTCGAGAGCGGGAGAGCATGAGCAGTTCTTC
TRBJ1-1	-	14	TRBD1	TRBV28	CASTYSGTGSKAFF	TGTGCCAGCACCTATTCCGGGACAGGGAGTAAGGCTTTCTTT
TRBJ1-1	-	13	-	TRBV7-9	CASREGGGTEAFF	TGTGCCAGCAGGGAGGGAGGGGGCACTGAAGCTTTCTTT
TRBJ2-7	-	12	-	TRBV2	CASINLFYEQYF	TGTGCCAGCATTAATCTATTCTACGAGCAGTACTTC
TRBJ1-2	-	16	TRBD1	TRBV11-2	CASSLGQGVIRYGYTF	TGTGCCAGCAGCCTAGGGCAGGGGGTCATCAGATATGGCTACACCTTC
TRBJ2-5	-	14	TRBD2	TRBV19	CAATSGRAGETQYF	TGTGCCGCGACTAGCGGGAGGGCCGGGGAGACCCAGTACTTC
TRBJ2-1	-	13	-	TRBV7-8	CASRPYDVGEQFF	TGTGCCAGCAGGCCCTACGATGTCGGTGAGCAGTTCTTC
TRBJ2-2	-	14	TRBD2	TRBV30	CAWSAGLVSGELFF	TGTGCCTGGAGTGCCGGACTAGTATCCGGGGAGCTGTTTTTT
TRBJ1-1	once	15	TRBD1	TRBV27	CASSPGTGWNTEAFF	TGTGCCAGCAGTCCCGGGACAGGGTGGAACACTGAAGCTTTCTTT
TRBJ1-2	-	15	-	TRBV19	CASTPGHGSNYGYTF	TGTGCCAGTACCCCTGGGCACGGCTCTAACTATGGCTACACCTTC